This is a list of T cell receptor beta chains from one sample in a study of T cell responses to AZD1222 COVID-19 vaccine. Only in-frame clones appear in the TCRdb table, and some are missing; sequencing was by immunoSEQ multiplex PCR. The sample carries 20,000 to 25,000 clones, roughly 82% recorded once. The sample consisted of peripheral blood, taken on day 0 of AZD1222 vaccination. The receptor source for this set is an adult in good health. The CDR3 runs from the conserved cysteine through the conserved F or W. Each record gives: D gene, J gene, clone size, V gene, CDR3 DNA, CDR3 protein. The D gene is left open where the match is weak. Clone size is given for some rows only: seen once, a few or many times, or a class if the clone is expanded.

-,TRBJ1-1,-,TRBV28,TGTGCCAGCATCGTGTATGTGGGGGCCCCAAACACTGAAGCTTTCTTT,CASIVYVGAPNTEAFF
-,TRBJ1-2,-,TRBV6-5,TGTGCCAGCAGTCAGGGGTCTCAAAGGGGCTATGGCTACACCTTC,CASSQGSQRGYGYTF
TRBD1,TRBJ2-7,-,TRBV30,TGTGCCTGGAGAAAGGGGACAGGGGGCAGGGAGCAGTACTTC,CAWRKGTGGREQYF
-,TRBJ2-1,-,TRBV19,TGTGCCAGTAGTAGACTCCTCAATGAGCAGTTCTTC,CASSRLLNEQFF
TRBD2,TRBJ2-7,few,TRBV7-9,TGTGCCAGCAGCCTTAGCGGGAGGGCCGACGAGCAGTACTTC,CASSLSGRADEQYF
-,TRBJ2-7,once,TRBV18,TGTGCCAGCTCACCACCGGCAGGACCTCTCGAGCAGTACTTC,CASSPPAGPLEQYF
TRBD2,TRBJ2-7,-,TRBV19,TGTGCCAGTAGTAGATATAGCGGGAGGCCTTACGAGCAGTACTTC,CASSRYSGRPYEQYF
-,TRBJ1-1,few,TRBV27,TGTGCCAGCAGTTTATCGATCTTGGGGGCAACTTTCTTT,CASSLSILGATFF
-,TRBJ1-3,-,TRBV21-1,TGTGCCAGCCCCATCTGCCCGATCTCTGGAAACACCATATATTTT,CASPICPISGNTIYF
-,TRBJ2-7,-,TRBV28,TGTGCCAGCATTGGGGGCGGGCCTAGCTCCTACGAGCAGTACTTC,CASIGGGPSSYEQYF
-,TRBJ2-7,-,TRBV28,TGTGCCAGCAGTAGCTCGATCGAGAGCTCCTACGAGCAGTACTTC,CASSSSIESSYEQYF
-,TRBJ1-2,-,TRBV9,TGTGCCAGCAGTCGGGACGGACAAAACTATGGCTACACCTTC,CASSRDGQNYGYTF
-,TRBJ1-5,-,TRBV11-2,TGTGCCAGCAGCTTTTCTCCGGGGCCCCAGCATTTT,CASSFSPGPQHF
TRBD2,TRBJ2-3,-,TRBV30,TGTGCCTGGGTTAGCGGGGGCGCTGTTTCCAGCACAGATACGCAGTATTTT,CAWVSGGAVSSTDTQYF
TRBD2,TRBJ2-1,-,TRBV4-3,TGCGCCAGCAGCCAAGGGGCTAGCGGGAGTATAAGTGAGCAGTTCTTC,CASSQGASGSISEQFF
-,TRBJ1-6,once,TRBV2,TGTGCCAGCAGAGTACAGGGCCACTACGAGCACCACAATTCACCCCTCCACTTT,CASRVQGHYEHHNSPLHF
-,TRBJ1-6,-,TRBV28,TGTGCCAGCAGCTACAACAGGGCTAATTCACCCCTCCACTTT,CASSYNRANSPLHF
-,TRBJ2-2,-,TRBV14,TGTGCCAGCAGCCTCTGGGGGGCCGCCGGGGAGCTGTTTTTT,CASSLWGAAGELFF
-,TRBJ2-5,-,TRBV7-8,TGTGCCAGCAGCTGGTCGCGGAGGAGGGAGACCCAGTACTTC,CASSWSRRRETQYF
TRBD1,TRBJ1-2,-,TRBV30,TGTGCCTGGAGCAAACCGGCAGGGGGGGGTGGCTACACCTTC,CAWSKPAGGGGYTF
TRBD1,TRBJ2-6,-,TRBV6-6,TGTGCCAGCAGTCGAGGGACAGGGGGGAGCTCTGGGGCCAACGTCCTGACTTTC,CASSRGTGGSSGANVLTF
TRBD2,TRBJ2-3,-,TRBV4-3,TGCGCCAGCAGCCACCGACTTCCGAGCGGGAATAGGGCAGATACGCAGTATTTT,CASSHRLPSGNRADTQYF
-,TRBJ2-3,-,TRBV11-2,TGTGCCAGCAGCTCCCCCCCCGTGGCAGATACGCAGTATTTT,CASSSPPVADTQYF
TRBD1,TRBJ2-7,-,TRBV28,TGTGCCAGCAGTTTAAGCGACGGGACAGGGGGCGCGGAGCAGTACTTC,CASSLSDGTGGAEQYF
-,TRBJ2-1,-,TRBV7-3,TGTGCCAGCAGCAACTGGGGGGCCGCCGAGCAGTTCTTC,CASSNWGAAEQFF
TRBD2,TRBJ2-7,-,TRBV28,TGTGCCAGCAGACCCCCTAGCGGGGCAGACTACGAGCAGTACTTC,CASRPPSGADYEQYF
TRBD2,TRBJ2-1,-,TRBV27,TGTGCCAGCAGCGGAGCTAGCGGGGGGAGCTCCTACAATGAGCAGTTCTTC,CASSGASGGSSYNEQFF
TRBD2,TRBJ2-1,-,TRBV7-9,TGTGCCAGCAGCTTAGTCAGCGGGGCTTACAATGAGCAGTTCTTC,CASSLVSGAYNEQFF
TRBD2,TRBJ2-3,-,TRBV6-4,TGTGCCAGCAGTGAGACTAGCGGGGCTACGCAGTATTTT,CASSETSGATQYF
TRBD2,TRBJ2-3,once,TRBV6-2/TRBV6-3,TGTGCCAGCAGTTACGGGGAGGGGAATCCGGATACGCAGTATTTT,CASSYGEGNPDTQYF
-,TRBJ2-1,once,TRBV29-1,TGCAGCGTTGACTCCGGGAGTAGAATCGTAGGGCAGTTCTTC,CSVDSGSRIVGQFF
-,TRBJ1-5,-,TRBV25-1,TGTGCCAGCAGTGAATATGGGGGCGATCAGCCCCAGCATTTT,CASSEYGGDQPQHF
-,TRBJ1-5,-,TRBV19,TGTGCCAGTAGTCGCCAGGAAACTGGGGAACAGCCCCAGCATTTT,CASSRQETGEQPQHF
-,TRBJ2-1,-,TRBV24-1,TGTGCCACCAGTGATTTCAGGGGTGAATACAATGAGCAGTTCTTC,CATSDFRGEYNEQFF
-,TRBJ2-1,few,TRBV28,TGTGCCAGTCAAAAAAACCAGGGGTGGACTCACAATGAGCAGTTCTTC,CASQKNQGWTHNEQFF
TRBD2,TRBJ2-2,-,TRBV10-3,TGTGCCATCAGTGAGTCTGTCGGGCGGGGGGCGAACACCGGGGAGCTGTTTTTT,CAISESVGRGANTGELFF
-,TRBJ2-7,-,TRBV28,TGTGCCAGCAGTTCACCTTATCTAGTTAGGGGGTCTGGGGCTACCCACTCCTACGAGCAGTACTTC,CASSSPYLVRGSGATHSYEQYF
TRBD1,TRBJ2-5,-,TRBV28,TGTGCCAGCAGTCCTTCCCGACAGGGGTTAGAGACCCAGTACTTC,CASSPSRQGLETQYF
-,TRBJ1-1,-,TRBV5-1,TGCGCCAGCAGCTTGGGACACCGGACGGCGAACACTGAAGCTTTCTTT,CASSLGHRTANTEAFF
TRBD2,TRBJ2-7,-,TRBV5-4,TGTGCCAGCAGCTTGGGTGCTAGCGGCAATTTCTACGAGCAGTACTTC,CASSLGASGNFYEQYF
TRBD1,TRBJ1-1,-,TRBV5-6,TGTGCCAGCAGCTTGAGCCCGGGACAGGTTGACACTGAAGCTTTCTTT,CASSLSPGQVDTEAFF
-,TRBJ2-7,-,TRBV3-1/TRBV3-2,TGTGCCAGCAGCCAAGATCCCTACGTGGGCGAGCAGTACTTC,CASSQDPYVGEQYF
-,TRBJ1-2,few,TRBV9,TGTGCCAGCAGCCCATCGACGGGGATTAACTATGGCTACACCTTC,CASSPSTGINYGYTF
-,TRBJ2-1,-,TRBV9,TGTGCCAGCAGCGTATCCCCTATGGGCGTGAGAATCTACAATGAGCAGTTCTTC,CASSVSPMGVRIYNEQFF
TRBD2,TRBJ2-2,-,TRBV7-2,TGTGCCAGCAGCCACCTAGCGGGGGGGACCGGGGAGCTGTTTTTT,CASSHLAGGTGELFF
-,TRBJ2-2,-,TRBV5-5,TGTGCCAGCAGCTCCATAGGAGGAGATGGCGGGGAGCTGTTTTTT,CASSSIGGDGGELFF
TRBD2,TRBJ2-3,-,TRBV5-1,TGCGCCAGCAGCTTGTGGGGCGGCGGGGGGCCCACAGATACGCAGTATTTT,CASSLWGGGGPTDTQYF
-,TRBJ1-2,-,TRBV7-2,TGTGCCAGCAGCTTGGGAAACAGGGCCTCGGGATACACCTTC,CASSLGNRASGYTF
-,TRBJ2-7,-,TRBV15,TGTGCCACCAGCAGAGTAACGGGGACTCTCTACGAGCAGTACTTC,CATSRVTGTLYEQYF
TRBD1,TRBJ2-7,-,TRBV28,TGTGCCAGCAGTTCCGGGGGTCAGGGGGCGGAAGAGCAGTACTTC,CASSSGGQGAEEQYF